The 6 T cell receptor beta chains given below trace back to one sample, sequenced in a study of cytomegalovirus exposure and HLA in healthy donors. With 60 Vbeta and 13 Jbeta primers, the PCR was carried out. Repertoires were generated with immunoSEQ multiplex PCR, while TCRdb's copy carries only in-frame clones and drops some. Among 200,000 or so clones listed, more than 75% were seen once. The sequencing input was PBMCs. The receptors stem from a woman aged 45-65 years in good health and CMV-seropositive.

This chain uses TRBV6-5 with TRBJ1-1; D perhaps matches TRBD1 (6 bases). Germline loops: CDR1 MNHEY, CDR2 SVGAGI. V lost 9 bases, J lost 0 bases, and 14 bases lay in between. There are 14 residues in the CDR3. CDR3 DNA: TGTGCCAGTGGTCGGGACACCTTGAACACTGAAGCTTTCTTT. Protein: CASGRDTLNTEAFF.

The chain combines TRBV5-4 with TRBJ2-6, with D hard to call. The CDR3 extends over 12 amino acids. V was cut by 4 bases and J by 4 bases, with 3 bases left in between. Germline V gene lookup returns CDR1 SGHNT and CDR2 YYREEE (reference sequence). The CDR3: CASSAGANVLTF. CDR3 in DNA: TGTGCCAGCAGCGCGGGGGCCAACGTCCTGACTTTC.

In its sample, this clone was seen a few times. The V and J genes are TRBV27 and TRBJ2-5; 7 positions agree with TRBD1. V trimming: 5 bases; J trimming: 5 bases; junction bases outside the gene matches: 11. CDR3 length equals 15 residues. CDR1 and CDR2 from the germline V gene are MNHEY and SMNVEV (reference sequence). The CDR3, as DNA: TGTGCCAGCAGTCCGGGGACAGTGCCACGCGAGACCCAGTACTTC. It encodes CASSPGTVPRETQYF.

This chain connects TRBV27 to TRBJ1-5, with 9 nucleotides matching TRBD1. Per the germline V gene, CDR1 is MNHEY and CDR2 is SMNVEV (reference sequence). This CDR3 spans 15 amino acids. With 3 bases clipped from V and 4 bases from J, the junction kept 4 bases outside the gene matches. This CDR3 reads CASSFGTGLNQPQHF. The DNA for the CDR3 is TGTGCCAGCAGTTTTGGGACAGGGTTAAATCAGCCCCAGCATTTT.

As DNA, the CDR3 is TGTGCCAGCAGTGCTGCACAAATGAACACTGAAGCTTTCTTT. Translating gives CASSAAQMNTEAFF. The chain uses TRBV6-1 and TRBJ1-1; D call uncertain. Trimming took 4 bases from V and 0 from J, leaving 9 bases between them. This CDR3 is 14 amino acids long. The V gene's germline CDR1 is MNHNS and CDR2 SASEGT.

This chain links TRBV18 with TRBJ2-3, with 7 bases fitting TRBD2. Germline CDR1 is KGHSH and CDR2 is LQKENI. This CDR3 has 16 residues. Unmatched junction bases numbered 7, after V lost 3 bases and J lost 1 base. CDR3 DNA: TGTGCCAGCTCACCGCCCTCGGGGGGTGGCACAGATACGCAGTATTTT. It encodes CASSPPSGGGTDTQYF.